What follows are 20 T cell receptor beta chains derived from one specimen sequenced in a study of blood T cell repertoires in COVID-19. Generated by immunoSEQ multiplex PCR, the TCRdb table keeps only in-frame clones and is missing some. The data hold 200,000 to 250,000 clones, with around four fifths observed a single time. Sequenced material: peripheral blood. The receptor set was obtained from a woman at least 80 years old with COVID-19, enrolled during active disease.

The chain employs TRBV30 and TRBJ1-1; D is unresolved. This CDR3 has 14 residues. Trimming shortened V by 3 bases and J by 0 bases, and 11 bases separated the two germline ends. Germline lookup yields CDR1 GTSNPN and CDR2 SVGIG (reference sequence). The CDR3 here is CAWRRGSMNTEAFF. CDR3 sequence (DNA): TGTGCCTGGAGGCGAGGCAGCATGAACACTGAAGCTTTCTTT.

The genes are TRBV9 and TRBJ1-5; D is ambiguous. V was pared by 0 bases and J by 6 bases, with 7 bases between. The CDR3 is 13 amino acids. The V gene's germline CDR1 is SGDLS and CDR2 YYNGEE. The CDR3 DNA follows: TGTGCCAGCAGCGTAGCGGCGGGTCAGCCCCAGCATTTT. Translating gives CASSVAAGQPQHF.

The chain carries TRBV5-1 and TRBJ2-7; possibly TRBD1 for D (6 bases). The V gene's germline CDR1 is SGHRS and CDR2 YFSETQ. Trimming removed 9 bases at V and 3 bases at J, with 16 bases between. CDR3 length equals 13 residues. The CDR3 reads CATSLQGNYEQYF. The DNA of the CDR3 is TGCGCCACCTCACTACAGGGTAACTACGAGCAGTACTTC. The complete variable domain, with remaining parts taken from reference TRBV5-1 and TRBJ2-7, reads KAGVTQTPRYLIKTRGQQVTLSCSPISGHRSVSWYQQTPGQGLQFLFEYFSETQRNKGNFPGRFSGRQFSNSRSEMNVSTLELGDSALYLCATSLQGNYEQYFGPGTRLTVT.

This clone has just one count. The chain combines TRBV28 with TRBJ2-1; D unclear. Germline values: CDR1 MDHEN, CDR2 SYDVKM. Trimming shortened V by 1 base and J by 5 bases, and 18 bases separated the two germline ends. This CDR3 comprises 17 residues. CDR3 sequence (DNA): TGTGCCAGCAGTTTATCCCCTAAGTCTCCGATAAACAATGAGCAGTTCTTC. Translation gives CASSLSPKSPINNEQFF. Combining the CDR3 with reference TRBV28 and TRBJ2-1 gives the whole variable domain DVKVTQSSRYLVKRTGEKVFLECVQDMDHENMFWYRQDPGLGLRLIYFSYDVKMKEKGDIPEGYSVSREKKERFSLILESASTNQTSMYLCASSLSPKSPINNEQFFGPGTRLTVL.

The V and J genes are TRBV10-3 and TRBJ1-1; a weak D match, TRBD1 (6 bases). CDR1 and CDR2 from the germline V gene are ENHRY and SYGVKD. This CDR3 has 15 residues. Deletions cut 6 bases from V and 1 base from J, with 15 bases between. The CDR3 region is CAIRPSGQQNTEAFF. CDR3 nucleotide sequence: TGTGCCATCAGACCCTCCGGACAGCAGAACACTGAAGCTTTCTTT.

This clone was found a few times. Different DNA sequences within this sample yield the same CDR3. The V call is TRBV18, the J call TRBJ1-5; D perhaps matches TRBD1 (5 bases). The CDR3 runs 14 residues. Trimming shortened V by 6 bases and J by 0 bases, and 9 bases separated the two germline ends. CDR1 is KGHSH, CDR2 LQKENI, per germline. CDR3 in DNA: TGTGCCAGCTCCTCCGGGGGTAGCAATCAGCCCCAGCATTTT. This codes for CASSSGGSNQPQHF.

This chain joins TRBV19 and TRBJ1-3; D not certain. There are 14 residues in the CDR3. Germline CDR1 and CDR2: LNHDA and SQIVND (reference sequence). V was trimmed by 4 bases and J by 4 bases, leaving 11 bases between them. The DNA for the CDR3 is TGTGCCAGTAGTAGCCAGCGGCCCGGAAACACCATATATTTT. This gives the protein CASSSQRPGNTIYF.

This clone has a handful of counts. The chain combines TRBV19 with TRBJ1-2; D unresolved. Trimming took 6 bases from V and 3 from J, leaving 17 bases between them. There are 15 residues in the CDR3. CDR1 is LNHDA and CDR2 is SQIVND in the germline V gene (reference sequence). In DNA form, the CDR3 reads TGTGCCAGTAGCAGGAGGACGGTCCTCTACTATGGCTACACCTTC. It translates to CASSRRTVLYYGYTF.

The chain is built from TRBV5-8 and TRBJ1-5; 12 nucleotides match TRBD1. Germline V gene sequence: CDR1 SGHTS, CDR2 YDEGEE. CDR3 size: 18 residues. V dropped 4 bases and J dropped 2; count of bases not matched to a gene: 10. The CDR3 DNA reads as TGTGCCAGCAGCCGGCCGGGACAGGGGGCTGGGGGCAATCAGCCCCAGCATTTT. It codes for CASSRPGQGAGGNQPQHF.

J is TRBJ2-3 and V is TRBV4-2; 8 nucleotides line up with TRBD2. The CDR3 sequence is 16 residues long. Looked up from germline, CDR1 is LGHNA and CDR2 is YNFKEQ. Trimming took 0 bases from V and 6 from J; bases not matched to a gene: 8. The CDR3 loop reads CASSQEGAGAVDTQYF. As DNA, the CDR3 is TGTGCCAGCAGCCAAGAAGGAGCGGGAGCTGTGGATACGCAGTATTTT.

V gene TRBV30 combines with J gene TRBJ1-2; D call uncertain. The CDR3 contains 12 residues. CDR1 and CDR2 (germline): GTSNPN, SVGIG (reference sequence). The V gene lost 3 bases and the J gene lost 7 bases, with 12 bases spanning the gap. The CDR3 DNA reads as TGTGCCTGGAGCCCCCGATCCGGTGGCTACACCTTC. This translates into CAWSPRSGGYTF.

V gene TRBV5-1 combines with J gene TRBJ2-7, with a possible D match to TRBD2 (7 bases). This CDR3 is built from 15 residues. V lost 4 bases and J 3 bases, leaving 17 bases between the germline ends. Looked up from germline, CDR1 is SGHRS and CDR2 is YFSETQ. DNA for the CDR3: TGCGCCAGCAGCCGGGGGGCAGGGAGAGACTACGAGCAGTACTTC. As protein: CASSRGAGRDYEQYF.

This clone was found once. This sequence joins TRBV5-1 and TRBJ1-5; 7 bases are shared with TRBD1. CDR3 size: 15 residues. Germline V gene sequence: CDR1 SGHRS, CDR2 YFSETQ. V trimming: 4 bases; J trimming: 2 bases; junction bases outside the gene matches: 6. Here the CDR3 reads CASSPGQAGNQPQHF. Here the CDR3 DNA reads TGCGCCAGCAGCCCCGGACAGGCCGGCAATCAGCCCCAGCATTTT.

V gene TRBV15 combines with J gene TRBJ1-4; D remains ambiguous. Trimming took off 1 base at V and 8 bases at J, with 8 bases between the two ends. The CDR3 contains 13 residues. Germline V gene data show CDR1 as LNHNV and CDR2 as YYDKDF (reference sequence). The CDR3, as DNA: TGTGCCACCAGCAGAGGGGTCGGGGAAAAACTGTTTTTT. Protein sequence: CATSRGVGEKLFF.

This CDR3 is CASSQRLETYHEQFF. CDR3 DNA: TGTGCCAGCAGCCAACGACTAGAAACATACCATGAGCAGTTCTTC. The chain carries TRBV3-1 (or the pseudogene TRBV3-2) and TRBJ2-1, with D possibly TRBD2 on 6 matching bases. Germline CDR1 reads LGHDT; CDR2 reads YNNKEL (reference sequence). The CDR3 is 15 residues long. V was cut by 2 bases and J by 8 bases, with 16 bases left in between.

The chain uses TRBV24-1 and TRBJ1-2, with D possibly matching TRBD1 (6 bases). CDR1 is KGHDR and CDR2 is SFDVKD in the germline V gene. The CDR3 is made up of 13 amino acids. Trimming left V 3 bases short and J 8 bases short, with 12 bases between. CDR3 sequence reads: CATSDGDRSGYTF. Here the CDR3 DNA reads TGTGCCACCAGTGATGGTGACAGGTCCGGCTACACCTTC.

On this clone: This same CDR3 is encoded by further DNA sequences in the sample. The V call is TRBV28, the J call TRBJ2-7; TRBD2 aligns across 11 bases. The V gene end was trimmed by 6 bases and the J gene end by 0 bases; junction bases not matched to a gene: 1. Germline loops: CDR1 MDHEN, CDR2 SYDVKM. The CDR3 spans 14 residues. The DNA for the CDR3 is TGTGCCAGCAGCCTAGCGGGAGGCTCCTACGAGCAGTACTTC. Its protein is CASSLAGGSYEQYF.

The chain has TRBV28 and TRBJ2-2; a weak D match, TRBD2 (6 bases). The length of the CDR3 is 14 residues. V gave up 5 bases and J gave up 5 bases, with 12 bases separating them. Germline CDR1 is MDHEN and CDR2 is SYDVKM. The CDR3 loop is CASSGTGETGELFF. CDR3 DNA: TGTGCCAGCAGTGGGACTGGGGAAACCGGGGAGCTGTTTTTT.

The J gene is TRBJ1-2, the V gene TRBV11-2; 8 nucleotides agree with TRBD1. CDR1 and CDR2 (germline): SGHAT, FQNNGV. V lost 6 bases, J lost 1 base, and 10 bases stayed unmatched. The CDR3 consists of 16 residues. This CDR3 is CASRSDRERFNYGYTF. CDR3 sequence (DNA): TGTGCCAGCAGATCGGACAGGGAGAGGTTTAACTATGGCTACACCTTC.

The J gene is TRBJ1-2, the V gene TRBV28; tentative D call: TRBD1 (6 bases). The CDR3 totals 12 residues. Germline CDR1 is MDHEN and CDR2 is SYDVKM. The V end was cut by 2 bases, the J end by 8 bases, with 9 bases between. DNA for the CDR3: TGTGCCAGCAGTTTACCAGGGGACGGCTACACCTTC. This translates into CASSLPGDGYTF.